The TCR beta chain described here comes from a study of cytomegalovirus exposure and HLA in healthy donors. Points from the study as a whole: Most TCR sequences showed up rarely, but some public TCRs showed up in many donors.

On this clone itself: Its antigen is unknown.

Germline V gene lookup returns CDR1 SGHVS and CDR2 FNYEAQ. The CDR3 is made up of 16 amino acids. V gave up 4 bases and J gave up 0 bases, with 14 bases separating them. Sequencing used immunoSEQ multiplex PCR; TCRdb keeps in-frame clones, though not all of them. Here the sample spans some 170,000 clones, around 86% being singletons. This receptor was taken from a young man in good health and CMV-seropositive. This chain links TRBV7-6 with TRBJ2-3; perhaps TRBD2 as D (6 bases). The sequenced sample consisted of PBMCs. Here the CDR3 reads CASSSGAGTSTDTQYF. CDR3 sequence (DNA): TGTGCCAGCAGCTCTGGGGCAGGGACTAGCACAGATACGCAGTATTTT.